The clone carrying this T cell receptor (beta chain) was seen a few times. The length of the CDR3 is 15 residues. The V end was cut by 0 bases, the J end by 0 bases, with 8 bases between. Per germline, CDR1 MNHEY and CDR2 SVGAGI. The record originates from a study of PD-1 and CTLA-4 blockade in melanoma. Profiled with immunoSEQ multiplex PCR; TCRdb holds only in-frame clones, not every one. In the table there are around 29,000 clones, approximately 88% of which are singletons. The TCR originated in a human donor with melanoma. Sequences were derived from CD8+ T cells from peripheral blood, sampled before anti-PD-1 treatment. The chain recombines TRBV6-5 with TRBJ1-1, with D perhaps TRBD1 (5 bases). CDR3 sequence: CASSYSDIMNTEAFF. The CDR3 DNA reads TGTGCCAGCAGTTACTCGGACATTATGAACACTGAAGCTTTCTTT.